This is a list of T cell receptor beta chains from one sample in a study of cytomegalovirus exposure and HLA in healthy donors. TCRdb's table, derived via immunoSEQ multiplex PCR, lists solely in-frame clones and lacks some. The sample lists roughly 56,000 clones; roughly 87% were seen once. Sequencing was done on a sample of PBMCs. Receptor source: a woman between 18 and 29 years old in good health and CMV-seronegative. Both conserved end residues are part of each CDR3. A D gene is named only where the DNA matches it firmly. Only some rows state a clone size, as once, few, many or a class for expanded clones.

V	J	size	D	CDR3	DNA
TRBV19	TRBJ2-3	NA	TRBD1	CASTPGQWATDTQYF	TGTGCCAGTACCCCGGGACAGTGGGCGACAGATACGCAGTATTTT
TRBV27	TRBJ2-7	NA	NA	CASSLSYGASYEQYF	TGTGCCAGCAGTTTATCATATGGGGCGTCCTACGAGCAGTACTTC
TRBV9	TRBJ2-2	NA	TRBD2	CASSVGPILAGARGGELFF	TGTGCCAGCAGCGTAGGACCCATCCTAGCGGGGGCAAGGGGCGGGGAGCTGTTTTTT
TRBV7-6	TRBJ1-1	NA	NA	CASSASGTSSEAFF	TGTGCCAGCAGCGCAAGTGGTACCTCGAGTGAAGCTTTCTTT
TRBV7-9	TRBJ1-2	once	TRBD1	CASSLWSDRGDGYTF	TGTGCCAGCAGCTTATGGTCGGACAGGGGCGATGGCTACACCTTC
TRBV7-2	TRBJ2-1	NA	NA	CASSLVLGEQFF	TGTGCCAGCAGCTTAGTTCTAGGTGAGCAGTTCTTC
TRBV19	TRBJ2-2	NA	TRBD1	CAAGQGRNTGELFF	TGTGCCGCAGGACAGGGTAGGAACACCGGGGAGCTGTTTTTT
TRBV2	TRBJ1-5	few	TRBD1	CASSADREGQPQHF	TGTGCCAGCAGTGCCGACAGGGAAGGTCAGCCCCAGCATTTT
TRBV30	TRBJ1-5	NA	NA	CAWSAGMGGQPQHF	TGTGCCTGGAGTGCGGGTATGGGGGGTCAGCCCCAGCATTTT
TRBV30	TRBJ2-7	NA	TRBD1	CAATGGYEQYF	TGTGCCGCGACAGGGGGCTACGAGCAGTACTTC
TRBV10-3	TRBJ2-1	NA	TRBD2	CAISESRLADYNEQFF	TGTGCCATCAGTGAGTCTCGACTAGCGGACTACAATGAGCAGTTCTTC
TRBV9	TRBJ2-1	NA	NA	CASSAPPGSYNEQFF	TGTGCCAGCAGCGCCCCTCCGGGCTCCTACAATGAGCAGTTCTTC
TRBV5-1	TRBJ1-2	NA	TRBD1	CASSRTLLRTGDYGYTF	TGCGCCAGCAGCCGAACATTACTTAGGACAGGGGACTATGGCTACACCTTC
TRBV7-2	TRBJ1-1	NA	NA	CASSHERINTEAFF	TGTGCCAGCAGCCACGAGAGGATTAACACTGAAGCTTTCTTT
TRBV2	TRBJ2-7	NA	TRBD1	CASSGGRQGGYEQYF	TGTGCCAGCAGCGGCGGTCGACAGGGCGGCTACGAGCAGTACTTC
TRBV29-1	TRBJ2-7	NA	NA	CSVVEVVEYF	TGCAGCGTTGTCGAGGTAGTGGAGTACTTC
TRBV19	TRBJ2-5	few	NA	CASSRHGQETQYF	TGTGCCAGTAGCAGACACGGACAAGAGACCCAGTACTTC
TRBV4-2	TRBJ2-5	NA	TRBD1	CASSRGNRGVETQYF	TGTGCCAGCAGCCGAGGGAACAGGGGGGTGGAGACCCAGTACTTC
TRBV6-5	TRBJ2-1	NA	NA	CASRGRSGVYNEQFF	TGTGCCAGCCGGGGTCGTTCGGGGGTCTACAATGAGCAGTTCTTC
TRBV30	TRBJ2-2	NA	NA	CACRNTGELFF	TGTGCCTGCAGGAACACCGGGGAGCTGTTTTTT
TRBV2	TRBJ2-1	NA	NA	CASSVSGSGFDEQFF	TGTGCCAGCAGTGTTTCCGGGTCAGGGTTCGATGAGCAGTTCTTC
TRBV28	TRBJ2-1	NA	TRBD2	CASGREGRNEQFF	TGTGCCAGCGGGAGGGAAGGGAGGAATGAGCAGTTCTTC
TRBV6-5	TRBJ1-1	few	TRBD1	CASSLTGGTEAFF	TGTGCCAGCAGTTTGACAGGGGGCACTGAAGCTTTCTTT
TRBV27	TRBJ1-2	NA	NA	CASSSTGFGYTF	TGTGCCAGCAGTTCTACAGGGTTTGGCTACACCTTC
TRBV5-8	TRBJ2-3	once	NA	CASSFGGITDTQYF	TGTGCCAGCAGCTTTGGAGGGATCACAGATACGCAGTATTTT
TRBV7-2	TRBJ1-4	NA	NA	CASSLASGANEKLFF	TGTGCCAGCAGCTTAGCGTCAGGGGCTAATGAAAAACTGTTTTTT
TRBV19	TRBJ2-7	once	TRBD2	CASSIGRLAGYEQYF	TGTGCCAGTAGTATAGGAAGACTAGCGGGCTACGAGCAGTACTTC
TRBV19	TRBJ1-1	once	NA	CASSMTGNTEAFF	TGTGCCAGTAGTATGACAGGGAACACTGAAGCTTTCTTT
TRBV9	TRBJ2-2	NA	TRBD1	CASSNPKGATNTGELFF	TGTGCCAGCAGCAACCCGAAGGGGGCCACGAACACCGGGGAGCTGTTTTTT
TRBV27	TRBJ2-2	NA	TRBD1	CASSLSAGTGTTGELFF	TGTGCCAGCAGTTTATCCGCCGGGACAGGAACCACCGGGGAGCTGTTTTTT
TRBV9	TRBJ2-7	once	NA	CASSASGTPGVEQYF	TGTGCCAGCAGCGCCTCCGGGACCCCAGGGGTGGAGCAGTACTTC
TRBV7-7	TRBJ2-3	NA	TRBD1	CASSRTGGDTQYF	TGTGCTAGCAGCCGGACAGGGGGCGATACGCAGTATTTT
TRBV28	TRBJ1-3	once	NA	CASSLARDSSGNTIYF	TGTGCCAGCAGTTTGGCCAGGGATTCATCTGGAAACACCATATATTTT
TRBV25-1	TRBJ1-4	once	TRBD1	CASSAGQGNEKLFF	TGTGCCAGCAGCGCGGGACAGGGGAATGAAAAACTGTTTTTT
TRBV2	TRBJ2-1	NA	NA	CASSDAVGSVGGNEQFF	TGTGCCAGCAGTGACGCGGTGGGTAGCGTGGGGGGAAATGAGCAGTTCTTC
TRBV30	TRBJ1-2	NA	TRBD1	CAWTWTGQDGYTF	TGTGCCTGGACTTGGACAGGGCAGGATGGCTACACCTTC
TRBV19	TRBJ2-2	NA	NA	CACGTSTGELFF	TGTGCCTGCGGGACGAGCACCGGGGAGCTGTTTTTT
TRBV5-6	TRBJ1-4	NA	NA	CASSLRQSYEKLFF	TGTGCCAGCAGCTTACGACAGTCGTATGAAAAACTGTTTTTT
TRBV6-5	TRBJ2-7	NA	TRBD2	CASTRAGSTYEQYF	TGTGCCAGCACCAGAGCGGGGAGTACCTACGAGCAGTACTTC